This T cell receptor (beta chain) was retrieved from a study of cytomegalovirus exposure and HLA in healthy donors. Germline-derived CDR1 and CDR2 are SGHTA and FQGNSA. J lost 8 bases, V lost 3 bases, and 13 bases had no gene match. CDR3 length: 17 residues. Use of 60 Vbeta and 13 Jbeta primers characterized the PCR. Assay: immunoSEQ multiplex PCR; the TCRdb copy retains only in-frame clones and omits some. The sample consists of under 150,000 clones, roughly 84% of them appearing once. The source is a middle-aged man in good health and CMV-seronegative. The material sequenced was PBMCs. V and J are TRBV7-2 and TRBJ2-4, with 10 bases matching TRBD2. The CDR3: CASSFRTSGGANHIQYF. The CDR3 region has the DNA TGTGCCAGCAGCTTCCGCACGAGCGGGGGGGCCAATCACATTCAGTACTTC. Together with reference TRBV7-2 and TRBJ2-4, the CDR3 gives the full variable domain: GAGVSQSPSNKVTEKGKDVELRCDPISGHTALYWYRQSLGQGLEFLIYFQGNSAPDKSGLPSDRFSAERTGGSVSTLTIQRTQQEDSAVYLCASSFRTSGGANHIQYFGAGTRLSVL.